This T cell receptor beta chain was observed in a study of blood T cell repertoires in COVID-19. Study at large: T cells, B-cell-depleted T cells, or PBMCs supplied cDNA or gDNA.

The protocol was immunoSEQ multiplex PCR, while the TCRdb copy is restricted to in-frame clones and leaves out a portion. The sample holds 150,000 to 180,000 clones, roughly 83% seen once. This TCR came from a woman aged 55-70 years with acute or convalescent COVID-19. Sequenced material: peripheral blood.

The DNA of the CDR3 is TGTGCCAGCAGTCCCCGTCGACAGAATGAAGCTTTCTTT. Its protein is CASSPRRQNEAFF. The gene calls are TRBV27 and TRBJ1-1, with a tentative D call TRBD1 (5 bases). Trimming took 5 bases from V and 7 from J, leaving 14 bases between them. The CDR3 extends over 13 amino acids. From germline, CDR1 is MNHEY and CDR2 SMNVEV (reference sequence).